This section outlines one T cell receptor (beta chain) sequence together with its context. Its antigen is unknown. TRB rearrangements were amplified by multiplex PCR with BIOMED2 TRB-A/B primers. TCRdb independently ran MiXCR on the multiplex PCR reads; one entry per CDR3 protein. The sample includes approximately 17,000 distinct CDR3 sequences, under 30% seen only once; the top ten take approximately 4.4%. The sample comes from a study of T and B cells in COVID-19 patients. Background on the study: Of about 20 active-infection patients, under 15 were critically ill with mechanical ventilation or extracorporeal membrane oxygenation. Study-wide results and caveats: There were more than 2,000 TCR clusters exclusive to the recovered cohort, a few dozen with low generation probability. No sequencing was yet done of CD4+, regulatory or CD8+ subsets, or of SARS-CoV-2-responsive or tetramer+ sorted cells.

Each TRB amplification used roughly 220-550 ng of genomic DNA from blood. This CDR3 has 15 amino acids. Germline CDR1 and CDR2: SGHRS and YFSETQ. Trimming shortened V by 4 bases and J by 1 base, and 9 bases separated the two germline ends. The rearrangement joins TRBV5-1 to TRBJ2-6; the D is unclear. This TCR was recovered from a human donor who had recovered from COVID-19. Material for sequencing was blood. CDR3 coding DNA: TGCGCCAGCAGCGTTGGGGTTTCTGGGGCCAACGTCCTGACTTTC. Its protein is CASSVGVSGANVLTF.